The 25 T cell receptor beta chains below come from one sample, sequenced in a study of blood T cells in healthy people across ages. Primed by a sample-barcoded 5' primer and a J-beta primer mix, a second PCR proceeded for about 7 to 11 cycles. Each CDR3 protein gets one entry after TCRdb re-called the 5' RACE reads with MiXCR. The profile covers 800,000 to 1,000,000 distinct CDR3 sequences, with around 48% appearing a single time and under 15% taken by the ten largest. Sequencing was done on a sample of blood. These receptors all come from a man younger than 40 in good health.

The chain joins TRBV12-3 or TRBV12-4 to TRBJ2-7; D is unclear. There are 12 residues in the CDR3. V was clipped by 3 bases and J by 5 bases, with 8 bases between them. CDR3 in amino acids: CASSFDYHEQYF. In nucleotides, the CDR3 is TGTGCCAGCAGTTTTGATTACCACGAGCAGTACTTC.

CDR3 DNA sequence: TGCAGTGCTGGGGCCCCAGGGTTATACGAGCAGTACTTC. It translates to CSAGAPGLYEQYF. The chain uses TRBV20-1 and TRBJ2-4, with a weak D call TRBD1 (5 bases). The end of the DNA fits TRBJ2-7 better, so the J call may be wrong. Germline V lookup: CDR1 DFQATT, CDR2 SNEGSKA (reference sequence). The CDR3 extends over 13 amino acids.

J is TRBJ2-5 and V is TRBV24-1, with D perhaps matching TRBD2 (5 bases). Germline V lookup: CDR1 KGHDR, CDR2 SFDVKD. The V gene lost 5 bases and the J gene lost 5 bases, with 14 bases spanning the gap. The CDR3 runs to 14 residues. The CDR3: CATSAWENSETQYF. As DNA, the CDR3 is TGTGCCACCAGTGCATGGGAGAATTCGGAGACCCAGTACTTC.

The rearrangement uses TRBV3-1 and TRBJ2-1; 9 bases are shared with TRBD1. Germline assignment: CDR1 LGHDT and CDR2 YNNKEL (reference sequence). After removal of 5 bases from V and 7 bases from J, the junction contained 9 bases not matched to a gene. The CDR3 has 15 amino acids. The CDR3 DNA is TGTGCCAGCAGCTACGGGACAGGGCACCGGAATGAGCAGTTCTTC. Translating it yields CASSYGTGHRNEQFF.

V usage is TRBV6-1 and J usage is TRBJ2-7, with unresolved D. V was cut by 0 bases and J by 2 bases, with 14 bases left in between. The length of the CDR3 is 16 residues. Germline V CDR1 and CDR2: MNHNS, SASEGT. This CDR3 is CASSEALQVTAYEQYF. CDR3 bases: TGTGCCAGCAGTGAAGCGCTCCAGGTTACGGCCTACGAGCAGTACTTC.

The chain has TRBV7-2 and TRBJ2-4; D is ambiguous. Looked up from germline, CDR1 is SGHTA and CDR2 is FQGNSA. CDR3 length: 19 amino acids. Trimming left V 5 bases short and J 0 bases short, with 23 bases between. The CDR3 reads CASSLEARDSALAKNIQYF. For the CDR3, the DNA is TGTGCCAGCAGCCTTGAAGCCCGCGACTCGGCTCTAGCCAAAAACATTCAGTACTTC.

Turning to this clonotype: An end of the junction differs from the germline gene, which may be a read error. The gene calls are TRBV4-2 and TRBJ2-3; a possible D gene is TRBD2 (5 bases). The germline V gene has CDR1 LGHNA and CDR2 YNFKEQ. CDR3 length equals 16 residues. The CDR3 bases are TGTGCCAGCAGCCTCGAGCGGATAAGGACCACAGATATGCAGTATTTT. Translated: CASSLERIRTTDMQYF.

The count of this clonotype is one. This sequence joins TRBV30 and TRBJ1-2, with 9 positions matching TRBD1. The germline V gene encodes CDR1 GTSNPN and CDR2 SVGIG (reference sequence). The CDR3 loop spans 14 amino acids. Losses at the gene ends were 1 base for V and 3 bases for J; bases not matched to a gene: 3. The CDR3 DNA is TGTGCCTGGAGTGAGGGGACAGGGCACTATGGCTACACCTTC. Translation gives CAWSEGTGHYGYTF.

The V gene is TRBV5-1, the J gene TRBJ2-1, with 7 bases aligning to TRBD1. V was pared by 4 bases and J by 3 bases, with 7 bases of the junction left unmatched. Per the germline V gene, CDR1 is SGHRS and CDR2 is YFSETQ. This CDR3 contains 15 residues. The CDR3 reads CASSVGQEIYNEQFF. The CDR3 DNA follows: TGCGCCAGCAGCGTCGGACAGGAGATCTACAATGAGCAGTTCTTC.

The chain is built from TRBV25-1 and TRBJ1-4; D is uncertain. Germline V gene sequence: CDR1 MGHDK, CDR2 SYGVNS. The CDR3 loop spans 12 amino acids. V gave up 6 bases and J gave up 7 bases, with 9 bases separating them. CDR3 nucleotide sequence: TGTGCCAGCAGCCGGGAGTCTGAAAAACTGTTTTTT. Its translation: CASSRESEKLFF.

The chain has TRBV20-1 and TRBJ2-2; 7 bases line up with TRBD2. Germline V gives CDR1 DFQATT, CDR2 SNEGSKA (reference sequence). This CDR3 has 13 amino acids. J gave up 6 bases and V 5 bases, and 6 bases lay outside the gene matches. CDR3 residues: CSAAAGVAGELFF. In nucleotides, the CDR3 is TGCAGTGCTGCGGCGGGGGTGGCCGGGGAGCTGTTTTTT.

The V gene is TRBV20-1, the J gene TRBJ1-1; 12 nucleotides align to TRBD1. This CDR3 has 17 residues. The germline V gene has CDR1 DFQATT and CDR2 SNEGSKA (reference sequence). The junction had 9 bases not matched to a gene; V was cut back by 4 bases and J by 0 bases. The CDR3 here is CSAIGGQGARMNTEAFF. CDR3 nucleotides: TGCAGTGCTATAGGGGGACAGGGGGCACGGATGAACACTGAAGCTTTCTTT.

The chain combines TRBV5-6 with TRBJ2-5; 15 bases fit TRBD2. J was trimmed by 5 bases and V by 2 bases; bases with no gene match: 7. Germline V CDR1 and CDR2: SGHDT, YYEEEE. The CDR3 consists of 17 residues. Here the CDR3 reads CASSFRTSGGAGETQYF. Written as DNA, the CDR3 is TGTGCCAGCAGCTTCCGGACTAGCGGGGGGGCTGGTGAGACCCAGTACTTC.

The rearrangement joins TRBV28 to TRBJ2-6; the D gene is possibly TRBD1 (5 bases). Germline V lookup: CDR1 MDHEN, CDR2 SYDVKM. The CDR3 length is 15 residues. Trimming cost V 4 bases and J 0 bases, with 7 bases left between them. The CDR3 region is CASSSRGSGANVLTF. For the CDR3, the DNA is TGTGCCAGCAGTTCTAGGGGCTCTGGGGCCAACGTCCTGACTTTC.

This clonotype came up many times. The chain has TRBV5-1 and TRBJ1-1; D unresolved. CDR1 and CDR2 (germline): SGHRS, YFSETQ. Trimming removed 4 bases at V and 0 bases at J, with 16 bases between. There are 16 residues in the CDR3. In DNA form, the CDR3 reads TGCGCCAGCAGCAAAGACGGTTCCACATTGAACACTGAAGCTTTCTTT. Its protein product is CASSKDGSTLNTEAFF.

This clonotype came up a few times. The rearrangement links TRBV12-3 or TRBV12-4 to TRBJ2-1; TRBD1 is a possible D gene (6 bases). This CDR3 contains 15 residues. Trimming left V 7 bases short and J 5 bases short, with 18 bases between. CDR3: CASTTTGPTDNEQFF. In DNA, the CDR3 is TGTGCCAGCACCACGACAGGCCCGACCGACAATGAGCAGTTCTTC.

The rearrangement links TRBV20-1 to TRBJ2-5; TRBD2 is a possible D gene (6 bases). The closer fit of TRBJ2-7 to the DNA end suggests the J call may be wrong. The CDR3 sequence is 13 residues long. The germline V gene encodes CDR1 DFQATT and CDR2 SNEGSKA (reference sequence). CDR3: CSAYRDSGYEQYF. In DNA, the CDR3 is TGCAGCGCATACCGGGACTCCGGTTACGAGCAGTACTTC.

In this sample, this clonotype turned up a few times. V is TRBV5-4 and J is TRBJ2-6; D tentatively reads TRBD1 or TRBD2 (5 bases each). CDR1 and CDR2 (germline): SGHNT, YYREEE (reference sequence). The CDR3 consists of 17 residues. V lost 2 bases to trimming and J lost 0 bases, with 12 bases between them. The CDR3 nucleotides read TGTGCCAGCAGCTTTAAGGGACGGATCTCTGGGGCCAACGTCCTGACTTTC. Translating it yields CASSFKGRISGANVLTF.

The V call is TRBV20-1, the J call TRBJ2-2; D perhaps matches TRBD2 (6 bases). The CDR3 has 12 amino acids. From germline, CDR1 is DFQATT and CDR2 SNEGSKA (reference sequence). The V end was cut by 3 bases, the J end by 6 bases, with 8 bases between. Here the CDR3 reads CSASASAGELFF. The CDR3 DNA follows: TGCAGTGCTAGTGCTAGCGCCGGGGAGCTGTTTTTT.

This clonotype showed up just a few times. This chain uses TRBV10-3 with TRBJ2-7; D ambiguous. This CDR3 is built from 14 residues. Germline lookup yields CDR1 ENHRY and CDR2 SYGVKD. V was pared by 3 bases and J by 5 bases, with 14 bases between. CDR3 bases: TGTGCCATCAGTGACCCGCCCGGTGGGGACGAGCAGTACTTC. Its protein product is CAISDPPGGDEQYF.

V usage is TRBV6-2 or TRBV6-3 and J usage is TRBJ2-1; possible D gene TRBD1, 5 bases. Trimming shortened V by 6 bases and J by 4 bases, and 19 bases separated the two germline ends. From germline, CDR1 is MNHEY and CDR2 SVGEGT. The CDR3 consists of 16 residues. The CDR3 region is CASRKLSKGHYNEQFF. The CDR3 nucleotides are TGTGCCAGCAGGAAACTCAGTAAGGGGCATTACAATGAGCAGTTCTTC.

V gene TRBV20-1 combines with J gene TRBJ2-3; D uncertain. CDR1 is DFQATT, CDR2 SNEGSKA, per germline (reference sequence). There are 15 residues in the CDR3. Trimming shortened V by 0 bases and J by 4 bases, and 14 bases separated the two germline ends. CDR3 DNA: TGCAGTGCTAGAGATAATTCCGGTAGGGCAGATACGCAGTATTTT. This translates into CSARDNSGRADTQYF.

In DNA, the CDR3 is TGTGCCAGCAGTTACTCGAAGATTGGCGGCTACACCTTC. Its translation is CASSYSKIGGYTF. The rearrangement uses TRBV6-5 and TRBJ1-2; no firm D call. The CDR3 spans 13 residues. Germline V gene data show CDR1 as MNHEY and CDR2 as SVGAGI. The V gene lost 0 bases and the J gene lost 8 bases, with 10 bases spanning the gap.

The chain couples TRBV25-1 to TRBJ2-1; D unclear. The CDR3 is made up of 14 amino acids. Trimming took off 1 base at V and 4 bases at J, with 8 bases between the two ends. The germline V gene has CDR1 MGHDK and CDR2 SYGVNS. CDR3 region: CASSESVIYNEQFF. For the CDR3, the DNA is TGTGCCAGCAGTGAATCAGTGATTTACAATGAGCAGTTCTTC. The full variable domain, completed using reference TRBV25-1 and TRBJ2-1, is EADIYQTPRYLVIGTGKKITLECSQTMGHDKMYWYQQDPGMELHLIHYSYGVNSTEKGDLSSESTVSRIRTEHFPLTLESARPSHTSQYLCASSESVIYNEQFFGPGTRLTVL.

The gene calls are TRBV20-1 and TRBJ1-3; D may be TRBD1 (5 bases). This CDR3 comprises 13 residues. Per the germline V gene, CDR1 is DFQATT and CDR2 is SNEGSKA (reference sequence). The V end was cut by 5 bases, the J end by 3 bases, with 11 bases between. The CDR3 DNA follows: TGCAGTGCTCCCAGCGGGGGTGGAAACACCATATATTTT. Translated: CSAPSGGGNTIYF.